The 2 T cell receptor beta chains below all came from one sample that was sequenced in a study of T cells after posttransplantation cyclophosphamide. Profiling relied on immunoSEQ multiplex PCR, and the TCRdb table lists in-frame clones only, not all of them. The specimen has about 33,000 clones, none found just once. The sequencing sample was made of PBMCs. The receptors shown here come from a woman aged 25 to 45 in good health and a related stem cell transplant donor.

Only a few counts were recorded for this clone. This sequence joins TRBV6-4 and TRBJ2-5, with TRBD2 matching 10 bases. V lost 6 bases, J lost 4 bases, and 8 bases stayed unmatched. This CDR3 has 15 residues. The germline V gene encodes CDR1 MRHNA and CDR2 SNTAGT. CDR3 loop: CASRSSGGVGETQYF. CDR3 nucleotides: TGTGCCAGCAGGTCTAGCGGGGGCGTCGGAGAGACCCAGTACTTC.

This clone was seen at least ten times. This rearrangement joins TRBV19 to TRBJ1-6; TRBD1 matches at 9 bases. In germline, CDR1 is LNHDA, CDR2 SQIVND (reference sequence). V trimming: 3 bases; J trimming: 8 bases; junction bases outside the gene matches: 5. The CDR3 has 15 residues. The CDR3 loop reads CASSIPQGAYSPLHF. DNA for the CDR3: TGTGCCAGTAGTATTCCACAGGGGGCTTATTCACCCCTCCACTTT. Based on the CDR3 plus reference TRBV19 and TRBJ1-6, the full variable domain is DGGITQSPKYLFRKEGQNVTLSCEQNLNHDAMYWYRQDPGQGLRLIYYSQIVNDFQKGDIAEGYSVSREKKESFPLTVTSAQKNPTAFYLCASSIPQGAYSPLHFGNGTRLTVT.